The 25 T cell receptor beta chains in this list originate from one sample, sequenced in a study of T cells in Graves' hyperthyroidism and ophthalmopathy. Researchers took RNA transcripts and amplified the TCR beta CDR3 regions from them. HTBI primers were the set used in a first-round RT-PCR of the TCR CDR3. Each CDR3 protein is one row after TCRdb ran MiXCR on the multiplex PCR reads. Altogether a few hundred thousand distinct CDR3 sequences are present, roughly a sixth being singletons, with the ten largest covering around 3.5%. The sample taken for sequencing was blood. The receptors stem from a woman aged 40 to 55 with Graves' ophthalmopathy.

This clonotype occurred once. Its ends do not fully match the called genes, so a read error is possible. The V gene is TRBV2, the J gene TRBJ1-2, with a possible D match to TRBD1 (5 bases). In germline, CDR1 is SNHLY, CDR2 FYNNEI. CDR3 length equals 18 residues. CDR3 in DNA: TGTACCAGTTCCTCCCCTCCCGGGACCGCCGCCACTAACTATGGCTACACCTTC. Translation: CTSSSPPGTAATNYGYTF.

A few counts support this clonotype. This chain joins TRBV20-1 and TRBJ1-1, with TRBD1 as a possible D gene (5 bases). V was pared by 1 base and J by 4 bases, with 13 bases between. The CDR3 covers 14 residues. From germline, CDR1 is DFQATT and CDR2 SNEGSKA (reference sequence). The CDR3 is CSARGPGGATEAFF. The CDR3 DNA reads TGCAGTGCTAGAGGCCCCGGGGGTGCCACTGAAGCTTTCTTT.

This clonotype has a handful of counts. V usage is TRBV7-3 and J usage is TRBJ2-1; the D gene is possibly TRBD1 (5 bases). Germline loops: CDR1 SGHTA, CDR2 FQGTGA. Trimming stripped 2 bases from V and 3 bases from J, with 11 bases between. The CDR3 consists of 15 residues. This chain's CDR3 is CASSLFPGNYNEQFF. As DNA, the CDR3 is TGTGCCAGCAGCTTATTCCCAGGGAACTACAATGAGCAGTTCTTC.

The chain couples TRBV5-8 to TRBJ1-6, with 9 bases that match TRBD1. The CDR3 is 14 residues long. Germline assignment: CDR1 SGHTS and CDR2 YDEGEE. V gave up 3 bases and J gave up 9 bases; unmatched junction bases: 4. The CDR3 region has the DNA TGTGCCAGCAGCTCGACAGGGGGATTTTCACCCCTCCACTTT. Translated: CASSSTGGFSPLHF.

The V gene is TRBV5-1, the J gene TRBJ2-7, with 7 bases identical to TRBD1. CDR3 length equals 14 residues. V trimming: 4 bases; J trimming: 3 bases; junction bases outside the gene matches: 7. From germline, CDR1 is SGHRS and CDR2 YFSETQ. As DNA, the CDR3 is TGCGCCAGCAGCAAGACCGCAGGGGGCTACGAGCAGTACTTC. Translating gives CASSKTAGGYEQYF.

This clonotype was counted only a few times. The chain uses TRBV24-1 and TRBJ2-5; TRBD1 matches 7 bases. In germline, CDR1 is KGHDR, CDR2 SFDVKD. The length of the CDR3 is 17 residues. V was pared by 4 bases and J by 3 bases, with 13 bases of the junction left unmatched. The CDR3 bases are TGTGCCACCAGTGACCGAGATCGAGTACAGGGGAAAGAGACCCAGTACTTC. This gives the protein CATSDRDRVQGKETQYF.

This chain connects TRBV3-1 to TRBJ1-2, with D tentatively TRBD1 (5 bases). The CDR3 has 14 amino acids. The germline V and J ends were trimmed by 0 bases and 3 bases, with 8 bases remaining between them. The germline CDR1 and CDR2 sequences are LGHDT and YNNKEL (reference sequence). CDR3 sequence (DNA): TGTGCCAGCAGCCAAGAAGGCAGGGACTATGGCTACACCTTC. It encodes CASSQEGRDYGYTF.

This clonotype showed up just a few times. The chain links TRBV4-2 to TRBJ2-2; 7 nucleotides line up with TRBD2. This CDR3 comprises 17 residues. Germline CDR1 and CDR2: LGHNA and YNFKEQ. V gave up 7 bases and J gave up 7 bases; unmatched junction bases: 18. The CDR3 region has the DNA TGTGCCAGCACCCTCAGGGCGGGCAGCGGGATAGGCGGGGAGCTGTTTTTT. Its translation: CASTLRAGSGIGGELFF.

The sample holds a few counts of this clonotype. The chain carries TRBV24-1 and TRBJ2-3; 7 bases agree with TRBD2. V dropped 5 bases and J dropped 3; count of bases not matched to a gene: 4. This CDR3 contains 14 residues. Germline CDR1 and CDR2: KGHDR and SFDVKD. The DNA for the CDR3 is TGTGCCACCAGTGGGCCTAGCGGAACAGATACGCAGTATTTT. Its translation is CATSGPSGTDTQYF.

This clonotype was found a few times. The gene calls are TRBV5-1 and TRBJ2-2; D tentatively reads TRBD1 or TRBD2 (6 bases each). Germline CDR1 is SGHRS and CDR2 is YFSETQ. V dropped 2 bases and J dropped 4 bases, with 12 bases sitting between them. The CDR3 spans 15 residues. CDR3 nucleotide sequence: TGCGCCAGCAGCTTACCGGGGGCCTCCACCGGGGAGCTGTTTTTT. This encodes CASSLPGASTGELFF.

In its sample, this clonotype was seen many times. V gene TRBV11-2 combines with J gene TRBJ2-7; 7 bases are a match to TRBD1. Looked up from germline, CDR1 is SGHAT and CDR2 is FQNNGV. The length of the CDR3 is 14 residues. Losses at the gene ends were 3 bases for V and 6 bases for J; bases not matched to a gene: 8. The CDR3 is CASSFWQGVGEQYF. As DNA, the CDR3 is TGTGCCAGCAGCTTTTGGCAGGGGGTGGGCGAGCAGTACTTC. The whole variable domain, filled in from reference TRBV11-2 and TRBJ2-7, reads EAGVAQSPRYKIIEKRQSVAFWCNPISGHATLYWYQQILGQGPKLLIQFQNNGVVDDSQLPKDRFSAERLKGVDSTLKIQPAKLEDSAVYLCASSFWQGVGEQYFGPGTRLTVT.

J is TRBJ2-1 and V is TRBV29-1, with 8 bases lining up with TRBD1. V lost 4 bases, J lost 7 bases, and 9 bases stayed unmatched. This CDR3 is built from 14 residues. Per the germline V gene, CDR1 is SQVTM and CDR2 is ANQGSEA. The DNA for the CDR3 is TGCAGCGTTGTTAGGCAGGGGGCTCCTAATGAGCAGTTCTTC. Protein sequence: CSVVRQGAPNEQFF.

This clonotype was detected many times. This rearrangement joins TRBV20-1 to TRBJ2-1; D gene unclear. This CDR3 spans 12 amino acids. Looked up from germline, CDR1 is DFQATT and CDR2 is SNEGSKA (reference sequence). Trimming removed 3 bases from V and 5 bases from J, with 8 bases in between. This CDR3 is CSASVANNEQFF. CDR3 in DNA: TGCAGTGCTAGTGTGGCGAACAATGAGCAGTTCTTC.

The genes are TRBV3-1 and TRBJ2-1; D is unclear. Germline V gives CDR1 LGHDT, CDR2 YNNKEL (reference sequence). The CDR3 extends over 13 amino acids. V was shortened by 4 bases and J by 8 bases, with 12 bases between the two germline ends. The CDR3, as DNA: TGTGCCAGCAGCCCTCGAAGGTTACATGAGCAGTTCTTC. Its protein product is CASSPRRLHEQFF.

There are many counts of this clonotype. The chain couples TRBV19 to TRBJ1-1, with D maybe TRBD1 (6 bases). Trimming stripped 10 bases from V and 2 bases from J, with 20 bases between. In germline, CDR1 is LNHDA, CDR2 SQIVND (reference sequence). The CDR3 has 15 residues. The CDR3 coding sequence is TGTGCCACCAACGACCAGGGGCGGATAAACACTGAAGCTTTCTTT. This sequence encodes CATNDQGRINTEAFF. Supplemented by reference TRBV19 and TRBJ1-1, the full variable domain reads DGGITQSPKYLFRKEGQNVTLSCEQNLNHDAMYWYRQDPGQGLRLIYYSQIVNDFQKGDIAEGYSVSREKKESFPLTVTSAQKNPTAFYLCATNDQGRINTEAFFGQGTRLTVV.

In this sample, this clonotype turned up many times. V usage is TRBV27 and J usage is TRBJ2-7, with TRBD1 matching 9 bases. This CDR3 has 14 amino acids. Germline CDR1 and CDR2: MNHEY and SMNVEV (reference sequence). V was pared by 5 bases and J by 2 bases, with 4 bases of the junction left unmatched. CDR3 DNA sequence: TGTGCCAGCAGTACCTACAGGGGGCCCTACGAGCAGTACTTC. This sequence encodes CASSTYRGPYEQYF.

This clonotype was observed a handful of times. This chain connects TRBV19 to TRBJ1-2; a weak D match, TRBD1 (5 bases). CDR3 size: 14 residues. From germline, CDR1 is LNHDA and CDR2 SQIVND (reference sequence). V lost 5 bases and J lost 8, with 18 bases in between. CDR3: CASSVDRRGKGYTF. The CDR3 bases are TGTGCCAGTAGTGTCGATCGGAGGGGTAAAGGCTACACCTTC.

This chain connects TRBV10-3 to TRBJ2-1; 15 bases map to TRBD2. The germline CDR1 and CDR2 sequences are ENHRY and SYGVKD. This CDR3 has 14 amino acids. Trimming took 2 bases from V and 15 from J; bases not matched to a gene: 5. The chain's CDR3 is CAISEGLAGGPPFF. The CDR3 bases are TGTGCCATCAGTGAGGGACTAGCGGGAGGGCCTCCGTTCTTC.

The chain joins TRBV4-1 to TRBJ1-1; D is uncertain. The CDR3 runs 16 residues. Germline V gene data show CDR1 as MGHRA and CDR2 as YSYEKL. V lost 0 bases and J lost 6, with 17 bases in between. DNA for the CDR3: TGCGCCAGCAGCCAAGAGGGCAGATTGACTAGGGCTGAAGCTTTCTTT. Residues: CASSQEGRLTRAEAFF.

V is TRBV2 and J is TRBJ1-3; a possible D gene is TRBD1 (5 bases). V gave up 4 bases and J gave up 2 bases, with 9 bases separating them. Germline values: CDR1 SNHLY, CDR2 FYNNEI. The CDR3 has 14 residues. The CDR3 protein is CASSGGGAGNTIYF. The CDR3, as DNA: TGTGCCAGCAGTGGAGGAGGGGCTGGAAACACCATATATTTT.

This clonotype was counted ten times or more. The chain couples TRBV11-1 to TRBJ2-7, with D tentatively TRBD1 (6 bases). Germline CDR1 is SGHAT and CDR2 is FQDESV (reference sequence). V was pared by 5 bases and J by 6 bases, with 17 bases between. CDR3 length: 14 amino acids. CDR3 in amino acids: CASSPSVRGIEQYF. The CDR3 bases are TGTGCCAGCAGCCCCTCGGTAAGGGGGATCGAGCAGTACTTC. Drawing the rest from reference TRBV11-1 and TRBJ2-7, the complete variable domain is EAEVAQSPRYKITEKSQAVAFWCDPISGHATLYWYRQILGQGPELLVQFQDESVVDDSQLPKDRFSAERLKGVDSTLKIQPAELGDSAMYLCASSPSVRGIEQYFGPGTRLTVT.

This clonotype occurred many times. The chain combines TRBV4-1 with TRBJ2-7; unclear D gene. The CDR3 is made up of 16 amino acids. Trimming left V 1 base short and J 0 bases short, with 13 bases between. Germline V gene lookup returns CDR1 MGHRA and CDR2 YSYEKL. The CDR3 spells CASSQVLQASSYEQYF. In DNA, the CDR3 is TGCGCCAGCAGCCAAGTATTGCAGGCAAGCTCCTACGAGCAGTACTTC.

In this sample, this clonotype turned up many times. The chain joins TRBV15 to TRBJ1-2, with D possibly being TRBD1 (5 bases). Trimming stripped 3 bases from V and 3 bases from J, with 17 bases between. Germline lookup yields CDR1 LNHNV and CDR2 YYDKDF (reference sequence). The CDR3 length is 16 residues. The CDR3 region is CATSSGLWGSDYGYTF. Written as DNA, the CDR3 is TGTGCCACCAGCAGCGGCCTTTGGGGCTCGGACTATGGCTACACCTTC. Full variable domain (outside the CDR3, taken from reference TRBV15 and TRBJ1-2): DAMVIQNPRYQVTQFGKPVTLSCSQTLNHNVMYWYQQKSSQAPKLLFHYYDKDFNNEADTPDNFQSRRPNTSFCFLDIRSPGLGDTAMYLCATSSGLWGSDYGYTFGSGTRLTVV.

As regards this clonotype: A much larger clonotype is one base distant, so this may be a read error. The V and J genes are TRBV2 and TRBJ2-7, with 7 bases lining up with TRBD1. This CDR3 has 14 amino acids. V trimming: 4 bases; J trimming: 3 bases; junction bases outside the gene matches: 6. Germline V lookup: CDR1 SNHLY, CDR2 FYNNEI. The chain's CDR3 is CASSGAGQVYEQYF. CDR3 coding DNA: TGTGCCAGCAGTGGAGCTGGACAGGTCTACGAGCAGTACTTC.

This chain links TRBV5-1 with TRBJ2-7; the D is unclear. Germline assignment: CDR1 SGHRS and CDR2 YFSETQ. This CDR3 is built from 13 residues. Trimming took off 0 bases at V and 2 bases at J, with 6 bases between the two ends. CDR3 DNA: TGCGCCAGCAGCTTGGAGAGTACCTACGAGCAGTACTTC. Translated: CASSLESTYEQYF.